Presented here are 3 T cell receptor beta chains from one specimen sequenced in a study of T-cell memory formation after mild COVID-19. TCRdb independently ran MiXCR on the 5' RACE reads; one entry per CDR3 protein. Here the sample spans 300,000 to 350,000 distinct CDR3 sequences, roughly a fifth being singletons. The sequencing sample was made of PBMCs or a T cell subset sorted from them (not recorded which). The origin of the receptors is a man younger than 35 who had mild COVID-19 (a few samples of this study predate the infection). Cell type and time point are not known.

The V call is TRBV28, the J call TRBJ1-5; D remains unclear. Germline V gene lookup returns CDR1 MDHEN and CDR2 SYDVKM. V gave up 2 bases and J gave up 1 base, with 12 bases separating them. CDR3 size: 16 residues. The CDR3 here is CASSLGLHGSNQPQHF. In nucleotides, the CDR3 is TGTGCCAGCAGTTTAGGGTTGCACGGGAGCAATCAGCCCCAGCATTTT. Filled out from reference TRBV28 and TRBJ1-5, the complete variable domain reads DVKVTQSSRYLVKRTGEKVFLECVQDMDHENMFWYRQDPGLGLRLIYFSYDVKMKEKGDIPEGYSVSREKKERFSLILESASTNQTSMYLCASSLGLHGSNQPQHFGDGTRLSIL.

The CDR3, as DNA: TGCGCCAGCAGCAAAGGTTCCCGCACAGATACGCAGTATTTT. Protein: CASSKGSRTDTQYF. V is TRBV5-1 and J is TRBJ2-3; D call uncertain. The CDR3 runs 14 residues. Germline values: CDR1 SGHRS, CDR2 YFSETQ. Trimming shortened V by 4 bases and J by 1 base, and 10 bases separated the two germline ends.

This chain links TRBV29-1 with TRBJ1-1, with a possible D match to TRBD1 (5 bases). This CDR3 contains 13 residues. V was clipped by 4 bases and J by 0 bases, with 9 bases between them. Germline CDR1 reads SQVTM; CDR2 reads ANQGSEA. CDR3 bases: TGCAGCGTTGGGGGGTCGGTGAACACTGAAGCTTTCTTT. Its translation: CSVGGSVNTEAFF.